These T cell receptor beta chains were read from a single sample in a study of T cell responses to AZD1222 COVID-19 vaccine. The assay was immunoSEQ multiplex PCR, and TCRdb's table has in-frame clones only and misses some. The profile covers 100,000 or so clones, with 75% to 90% appearing a single time and 35% to 45% taken by the ten largest. Source: peripheral blood, taken 28 days after the second AZD1222 dose. The receptors derive from an adult who received the AZD1222 COVID-19 vaccine. CDR3s include the opening cysteine and the closing phenylalanine or tryptophan. Fields, in order: CDR3 length, V gene, clone size, D gene, J gene, CDR3 DNA, CDR3 protein. The D gene is left open where the match is weak. Clone size is shown for a subset of rows, as once, few, many or a class of expanded clone.

length: 15
V: TRBV6-5
size: NA
D: NA
J: TRBJ1-5
DNA: TGTGCCAGCCGTAAGGATCTGGGGGGCAATCAGCCCCAGCATTTT
CDR3: CASRKDLGGNQPQHF

length: 12
V: TRBV5-1
size: NA
D: NA
J: TRBJ2-3
DNA: TGCGCCAGCAGGCAGGGGGGAGATACGCAGTATTTT
CDR3: CASRQGGDTQYF

length: 14
V: TRBV11-2
size: NA
D: NA
J: TRBJ1-2
DNA: TGTGCCAGCAGCCGTAACAGGTTCGGCTATGGCTACACCTTC
CDR3: CASSRNRFGYGYTF

length: 15
V: TRBV7-9
size: NA
D: TRBD1
J: TRBJ1-5
DNA: TGTGCCAGCAGCACGGGACAGGGTAGCAATCAGCCCCAGCATTTT
CDR3: CASSTGQGSNQPQHF

length: 13
V: TRBV4-1
size: NA
D: NA
J: TRBJ2-5
DNA: TGCGCCAGCAGCCGGGTGGCGTTCGAGACCCAGTACTTC
CDR3: CASSRVAFETQYF

length: 13
V: TRBV6-6
size: NA
D: NA
J: TRBJ1-6
DNA: TGTGCCAGCAGTTACTCACATCCCTCACCCCTCCACTTT
CDR3: CASSYSHPSPLHF

length: 14
V: TRBV7-2
size: NA
D: NA
J: TRBJ1-4
DNA: TGTGCCAGCAGCCCGGGCCAAGGGGTTGAAAAACTGTTTTTT
CDR3: CASSPGQGVEKLFF

length: 14
V: TRBV5-1
size: NA
D: NA
J: TRBJ2-1
DNA: TGCGCCAGCATGTCCGGGTCGGAGGGGAATGAGCAGTTCTTC
CDR3: CASMSGSEGNEQFF

length: 14
V: TRBV2
size: NA
D: NA
J: TRBJ2-6
DNA: TGTGCCAGCACCCGGAAAGCTGGGGCCAACGTCCTGACTTTC
CDR3: CASTRKAGANVLTF

length: 17
V: TRBV24-1
size: NA
D: NA
J: TRBJ1-5
DNA: TGTGCCACCAGTGATCGGAGGGGAGGGATGGCGGTGGAGCCCCAGCATTTT
CDR3: CATSDRRGGMAVEPQHF

length: 12
V: TRBV10-3
size: once
D: TRBD2
J: TRBJ2-1
DNA: TGTGCCACCCGGGACTACCACAATGAGCAGTTCTTC
CDR3: CATRDYHNEQFF

length: 17
V: TRBV28
size: NA
D: TRBD1
J: TRBJ1-5
DNA: TGTGCCAGCAGTTTCCGGACAGGGGGTAGACGCAATCAGCCCCAGCATTTT
CDR3: CASSFRTGGRRNQPQHF

length: 13
V: TRBV10-3
size: NA
D: NA
J: TRBJ2-7
DNA: TGTGCCATCAGGGGGACGGATCCCTACGAGCAGTACTTC
CDR3: CAIRGTDPYEQYF

length: 15
V: TRBV2
size: NA
D: NA
J: TRBJ1-2
DNA: TGTGCCAGCAGGCAGAACGGGGTTGGCCTTTATGGCTACACCTTC
CDR3: CASRQNGVGLYGYTF

length: 14
V: TRBV19
size: NA
D: TRBD1
J: TRBJ2-5
DNA: TGTGCCAGTAGTCCGGACAGGGTAAAGGGGTCGGAGCACTTC
CDR3: CASSPDRVKGSEHF

length: 12
V: TRBV10-2
size: NA
D: TRBD2
J: TRBJ2-7
DNA: TGCGCCAGCAGTGAGTGGCGGGAGAGGCAGTACTTC
CDR3: CASSEWRERQYF

length: 18
V: TRBV19
size: few
D: TRBD2
J: TRBJ2-7
DNA: TGTGCCAGTAGTTTCCGGACAGGGACTAGCGGGAGGGATTCCGAGCAGTACTTC
CDR3: CASSFRTGTSGRDSEQYF

length: 16
V: TRBV27
size: NA
D: TRBD2
J: TRBJ2-1
DNA: TGTGCCAGCAGTTTTGCTAGCGGGAGATGGTTGGTAAAGCAGTTCTTC
CDR3: CASSFASGRWLVKQFF

length: 17
V: TRBV27
size: NA
D: TRBD2
J: TRBJ2-3
DNA: TGTGCCAGCAGTTCGATGACTAGCGGGAGAGGCACAGATACGCAGTATTTT
CDR3: CASSSMTSGRGTDTQYF

length: 18
V: TRBV29-1
size: NA
D: NA
J: TRBJ2-1
DNA: TGCAGCGTTGATGGCGGGATGGGGGGCGGCCTTACCTACAATGAGCAGTTCTTC
CDR3: CSVDGGMGGGLTYNEQFF

length: 17
V: TRBV5-4
size: NA
D: NA
J: TRBJ2-2
DNA: TGTGCCAGCAGGAGGGTAGGTCAGTCTACGAACACCGGGGAGCTGTTTTTT
CDR3: CASRRVGQSTNTGELFF

length: 11
V: TRBV7-2
size: NA
D: NA
J: TRBJ2-5
DNA: TGTGCCAGCAGCTTATCGGTGACCCAGTACTTC
CDR3: CASSLSVTQYF

length: 15
V: TRBV18
size: NA
D: TRBD1
J: TRBJ2-2
DNA: TGTGCCAGCTCACCGGGACAGGCGAACACCGGGGAGCTGTTTTTT
CDR3: CASSPGQANTGELFF

length: 13
V: TRBV28
size: NA
D: NA
J: TRBJ2-7
DNA: TGTGCCAGCTGCCGAACAGGGCTAGACGAGCAGTACTTC
CDR3: CASCRTGLDEQYF

length: 11
V: TRBV28
size: NA
D: NA
J: TRBJ2-7
DNA: TGTGCCAGCAGTTGGAGGGGACAGCAGTACTTC
CDR3: CASSWRGQQYF

length: 17
V: TRBV27
size: NA
D: NA
J: TRBJ1-6
DNA: TGTGCCAGCAGTTTATTTGGACGCAGGGACAATAATTCACCCCTCCACTTT
CDR3: CASSLFGRRDNNSPLHF

length: 18
V: TRBV9
size: NA
D: NA
J: TRBJ1-4
DNA: TGTGCCAGCAGCGTAGCCGGGACGCCGCCTCAATCGGTCGAAAAACTGTTTTTT
CDR3: CASSVAGTPPQSVEKLFF

length: 14
V: TRBV9
size: NA
D: NA
J: TRBJ2-6
DNA: TGTGCCAGCAGCGTAGGAGGAGGGGCCAACGTCCTGACTTTC
CDR3: CASSVGGGANVLTF

length: 16
V: TRBV19
size: NA
D: NA
J: TRBJ1-3
DNA: TGTGCCACCAGGAGGGGCGGGATCGCTCCTGGAAACACCATATATTTT
CDR3: CATRRGGIAPGNTIYF

length: 13
V: TRBV2
size: NA
D: NA
J: TRBJ2-7
DNA: TGTGCCAGCAGTGCGTGGCGAGACCACGAGCAGTACTTC
CDR3: CASSAWRDHEQYF

length: 15
V: TRBV6-5
size: NA
D: TRBD1
J: TRBJ2-5
DNA: TGTGCCAGCAGTTACTCCGGACAGGGAACAGAGACCCAGTACTTC
CDR3: CASSYSGQGTETQYF

length: 13
V: TRBV6-1
size: NA
D: NA
J: TRBJ1-4
DNA: TGTGCCAGCAGTGAACAGAGTAATGAAAAACTGTTTTTT
CDR3: CASSEQSNEKLFF

length: 12
V: TRBV5-1
size: NA
D: NA
J: TRBJ2-1
DNA: TGCGCCAGCAGCTTGGGGCCGCATGAGCAGTTCTTC
CDR3: CASSLGPHEQFF

length: 13
V: TRBV27
size: NA
D: NA
J: TRBJ1-6
DNA: TGTGCCAGCAGTTTAGGCCCGGGCTACCGAGACCACTTT
CDR3: CASSLGPGYRDHF

length: 15
V: TRBV28
size: NA
D: NA
J: TRBJ2-3
DNA: TGTGCCAGCACGGGCCTCCCCGGGCGGAAAGATACGCAGTATTTT
CDR3: CASTGLPGRKDTQYF

length: 15
V: TRBV10-3
size: NA
D: NA
J: TRBJ1-3
DNA: TGTGCCATCAGTGACCCGCAGGGGACAGGAAACACCATATATTTT
CDR3: CAISDPQGTGNTIYF

length: 15
V: TRBV25-1
size: NA
D: TRBD1
J: TRBJ2-5
DNA: TGTGCCAGCAGTGAAACCTCCGGGACAGTCGAGACCCAGTACTTC
CDR3: CASSETSGTVETQYF

length: 11
V: TRBV19
size: few
D: NA
J: TRBJ1-2
DNA: TGTGCCAGTAGTTCCTTCGATGGCTACACCTTC
CDR3: CASSSFDGYTF

length: 15
V: TRBV6-5
size: NA
D: NA
J: TRBJ1-5
DNA: TGTGCCAGCAGTCCGGGAGTTTTCAGCAATCAGCCCCAGCATTTT
CDR3: CASSPGVFSNQPQHF

length: 13
V: TRBV11-2
size: NA
D: NA
J: TRBJ2-7
DNA: TGTGCCAGCAGCTTAGAACTTCTCTACGAGCAGTACTTC
CDR3: CASSLELLYEQYF

length: 12
V: TRBV28
size: NA
D: TRBD2
J: TRBJ2-1
DNA: TGTGCCAGCAGCACTAGCGGGAGGGAGCAGTTCTTC
CDR3: CASSTSGREQFF

length: 19
V: TRBV23-1
size: NA
D: NA
J: TRBJ2-2
DNA: TGCGCCAGCAGTCAATCCGCCCCCCGCAGGGGCATAAACACCGGGGAGCTGTTTTTT
CDR3: CASSQSAPRRGINTGELFF

length: 16
V: TRBV7-2
size: NA
D: NA
J: TRBJ1-4
DNA: TGTGCCAGCAGCCCTGGTACGGGGTTGGGTAATGAAAAACTGTTTTTT
CDR3: CASSPGTGLGNEKLFF

length: 15
V: TRBV7-9
size: NA
D: NA
J: TRBJ2-7
DNA: TGTGCCAGCAGCTTAGGCCACGGGAGCTCCTACGAGCAGTACTTC
CDR3: CASSLGHGSSYEQYF

length: 14
V: TRBV6-1
size: NA
D: NA
J: TRBJ1-3
DNA: TGTGCCAGCAGTGAAAGGACATTCGGAAACACCATATATTTT
CDR3: CASSERTFGNTIYF

length: 16
V: TRBV7-2
size: NA
D: TRBD1
J: TRBJ1-5
DNA: TGTGCCAGCAGCTCTGAAACCGGGACAGTCAATCAGCCCCAGCATTTT
CDR3: CASSSETGTVNQPQHF

length: 11
V: TRBV3-1/TRBV3-2
size: NA
D: NA
J: TRBJ2-7
DNA: TGTGCCAGCAGCCGTGCAGAAGAGCAGTACTTC
CDR3: CASSRAEEQYF

length: 15
V: TRBV7-2
size: NA
D: NA
J: TRBJ1-4
DNA: TGTGCCAGCAGTTCGCAGGGTGGGAAAGGTGAAAAACTGTTTTTT
CDR3: CASSSQGGKGEKLFF

length: 13
V: TRBV7-8
size: once
D: NA
J: TRBJ2-5
DNA: TGTGCCAGCAGCTTTGGGACAAGGGAGACCCAGTACTTC
CDR3: CASSFGTRETQYF

length: 14
V: TRBV7-2
size: NA
D: NA
J: TRBJ2-7
DNA: TGTGCCAGCAGCTTAAGCAGGAACTCAGACGAGCAGTACTTC
CDR3: CASSLSRNSDEQYF

length: 11
V: TRBV5-1
size: NA
D: NA
J: TRBJ2-5
DNA: TGCGCCAGCAGCTTGGACAGGACCCAGTACTTC
CDR3: CASSLDRTQYF

length: 11
V: TRBV19
size: NA
D: NA
J: TRBJ2-1
DNA: TGTGCCAGTAGTATACAGGGGAAGCAGTTCTTC
CDR3: CASSIQGKQFF